This T cell receptor (beta chain) was found in a study of blood T cell repertoires in COVID-19. Study-level information: COVID-19 samples collected from the United States, Italy and Spain covered acute and convalescent phases. PBMCs, B-cell-depleted T cells, or T cells were the source of the cDNA or gDNA that made up the material.

Seattle patients were enrolled during active infection and followed longitudinally. The germline CDR1 and CDR2 sequences are ENHRY and SYGVKD. The CDR3 loop spans 15 amino acids. J was trimmed by 2 bases and V by 3 bases; bases with no gene match: 6. In the original workflow: Reference gene primer amplification in the assay estimated nucleated cell counts. Some clones are missing from TCRdb's copy, which holds only in-frame ones; the method was immunoSEQ multiplex PCR. V and J calls and clone size are those listed in that table; D and trimming were worked out from the DNA. This sample has about 140,000 clones, with 88% found just once.

Sequences were obtained from peripheral blood. This chain joins TRBV10-3 and TRBJ2-5, with 7 bases that match TRBD2. The sequence was collected from a human donor with COVID-19, enrolled during active disease. The donor label of this sample is uncertain. CDR3 DNA sequence: TGTGCCATCAGTGATTCTCCGGGAGGACAAGAGACCCAGTACTTC. Translation: CAISDSPGGQETQYF.